The rows below give T cell receptor beta chains drawn from one sample of a study of blood T cell repertoires in COVID-19. Data came from immunoSEQ multiplex PCR; TCRdb stores just in-frame clones and leaves some out. The sample has around 300,000 clones, 70% to 90% seen once; the top ten hold 0.8% to 1%. The sample was PBMCs or T cells enriched from blood (not recorded which). The source is a woman aged 25 to 39 who had recovered from COVID-19. The CDR3 runs from the conserved cysteine through the conserved F or W. The D gene is left open where the match is weak. Rows may omit the clone size; those that give it use once, few, many or a size class.

V gene	D gene	clone size	J gene	CDR3 DNA	CDR3 protein
TRBV4-1	NA	few	TRBJ1-6	TGCGCCAGCAGCCTACTTAATTCACCCCTCCACTTT	CASSLLNSPLHF
TRBV6-5	TRBD1	NA	TRBJ2-7	TGTGCCAGCAGTTCTGCAAGGGCGACAGGGTCATACTTC	CASSSARATGSYF
TRBV19	TRBD2	NA	TRBJ2-2	TGTGCCAGTAGCATACTAGCGGGCTCAGGAGGGGAGCTGTTTTTT	CASSILAGSGGELFF
TRBV28	NA	NA	TRBJ1-3	TGTGCCAGCAGGCCGGGGGTTACTCCTGGAAACACCATATATTTT	CASRPGVTPGNTIYF
TRBV7-2	TRBD2	few	TRBJ2-3	TGTGCCAGCAGCCGGCAGCGGGGGCGCACAGATACGCAGTATTTT	CASSRQRGRTDTQYF
TRBV30	NA	NA	TRBJ1-5	TGTGCCTGGAGTGTTGGGCAGCGCAATCAGCCCCAGCATTTT	CAWSVGQRNQPQHF
TRBV6-5	NA	NA	TRBJ1-3	TGTGCCAGCAGTTACGGGGGCAACTCTGGAAACACCATATATTTT	CASSYGGNSGNTIYF
TRBV7-3	NA	NA	TRBJ1-1	TGTGCCAGCAGCCTGGAGCGGGCGTCAGGAGCTTTCTTT	CASSLERASGAFF
TRBV27	NA	NA	TRBJ2-3	TGTGCCAGCAGTTTAGGCCAGGGGCGCGCAGATACGCAGTATTTT	CASSLGQGRADTQYF
TRBV11-3	TRBD2	NA	TRBJ2-2	TGTGCCAGCATGATGGCGGCTAGCGGGGTTAGGGAGCTGTTTTTT	CASMMAASGVRELFF
TRBV7-7	TRBD2	NA	TRBJ2-3	TGTGCTAGCAGCTTAGGCGTAGCGGGGGGCACAGATACGCAGTATTTT	CASSLGVAGGTDTQYF
TRBV6-5	NA	NA	TRBJ2-5	TGTGCCAGCAAACGACAGCCCCAAGAGACCCAGTACTTC	CASKRQPQETQYF
TRBV12-3/TRBV12-4	TRBD1	NA	TRBJ2-1	TGTGCCAGCAGTTTAACCGGGACAGCTAAGTTCTTC	CASSLTGTAKFF
TRBV28	TRBD2	NA	TRBJ2-1	TGTGCCAGCAGTTTAGCGGGAGGGCCGGTGTCCCGTGACAATGAGCAGTTCTTC	CASSLAGGPVSRDNEQFF
TRBV7-9	NA	once	TRBJ2-7	TGTGCCAGCAGCCTGGCAACCTACGAGCAGTACTTC	CASSLATYEQYF
TRBV29-1	NA	NA	TRBJ2-1	TGCAGCGTTGAGGGGGGATCCTACAATGAGCAGTTCTTC	CSVEGGSYNEQFF
TRBV7-9	TRBD1	NA	TRBJ1-1	TGTGCCAGCGTCCGCACCGGGACAGGGAATGTGAACACTGAAGCTTTCTTT	CASVRTGTGNVNTEAFF
TRBV3-1/TRBV3-2	TRBD2	NA	TRBJ2-1	TGTGCCAGCAGCCTAGAGAGGACTAGCTACAATGAGCAGTTCTTC	CASSLERTSYNEQFF
TRBV11-2	NA	NA	TRBJ2-3	TGTGCCAGCGGGCCCCCGCAGTATTTT	CASGPPQYF
TRBV5-1	NA	NA	TRBJ2-1	TGCGCCAGCAGCTCGCGGGTGGACAATGAGCAGTTCTTC	CASSSRVDNEQFF
TRBV11-2	TRBD1	NA	TRBJ2-4	TGTGCCAGCAGCTTAGATGGGACAGGCCTATTTCAGTACTTC	CASSLDGTGLFQYF
TRBV7-7	TRBD1	NA	TRBJ2-1	TGTGCCAGCAGCGTCGACAGGGGATCCTACAATGAGCAGTTCTTC	CASSVDRGSYNEQFF
TRBV7-2	TRBD2	NA	TRBJ2-5	TGTGCCAGCAGCTTAGTGAGGACTAGCGGGATGTTGGGGGAGACCCAGTACTTC	CASSLVRTSGMLGETQYF
TRBV19	NA	NA	TRBJ2-4	TGTGCCAGTAGTATAGGGCTGGCCGCCAAAAACATTCAGTACTTC	CASSIGLAAKNIQYF
TRBV2	NA	NA	TRBJ1-3	TGTGCCAGCAGTGAACTGGGCCCCAAGGAATTAGGAAACACCATATATTTT	CASSELGPKELGNTIYF
TRBV5-4	NA	NA	TRBJ1-3	TGTGCCAGCCACCTCTGGGCCGGCAACACCATATATTTT	CASHLWAGNTIYF
TRBV28	NA	NA	TRBJ1-2	TGTGCCAGCAGTTTACGGGGATTCGGCTACACCTTC	CASSLRGFGYTF
TRBV9	NA	NA	TRBJ1-1	TGTGCCAGCAGCGTGAAGGGAGGATTTAACACTGAAGCTTTCTTT	CASSVKGGFNTEAFF
TRBV5-1	TRBD1	few	TRBJ1-2	TGCGCCAGCAGCATTGAAGGGGGCGGCTATGGCTACACCTTC	CASSIEGGGYGYTF